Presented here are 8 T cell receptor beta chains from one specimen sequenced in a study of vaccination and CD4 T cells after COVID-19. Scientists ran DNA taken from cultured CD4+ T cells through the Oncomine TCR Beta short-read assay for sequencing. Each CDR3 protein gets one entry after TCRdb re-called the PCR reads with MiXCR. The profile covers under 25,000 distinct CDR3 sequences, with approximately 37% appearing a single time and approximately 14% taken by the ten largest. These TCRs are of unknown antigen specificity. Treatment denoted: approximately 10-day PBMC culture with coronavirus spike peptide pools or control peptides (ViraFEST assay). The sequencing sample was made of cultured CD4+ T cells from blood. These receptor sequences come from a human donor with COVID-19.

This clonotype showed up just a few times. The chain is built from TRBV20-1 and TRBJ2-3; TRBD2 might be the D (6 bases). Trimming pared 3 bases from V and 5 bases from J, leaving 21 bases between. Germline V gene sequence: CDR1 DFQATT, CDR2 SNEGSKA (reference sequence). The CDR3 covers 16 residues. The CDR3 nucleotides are TGCAGTGCTAGCATCGGGCGGGGCTTAGGAGGAGATACGCAGTATTTT. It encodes CSASIGRGLGGDTQYF.

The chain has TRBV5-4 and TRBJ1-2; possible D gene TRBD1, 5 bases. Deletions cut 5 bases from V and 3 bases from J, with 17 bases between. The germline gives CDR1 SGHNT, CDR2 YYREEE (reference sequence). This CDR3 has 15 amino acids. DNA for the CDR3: TGTGCCAGCAGGCGTTGGGGGTCGGGGGACTATGGCTACACCTTC. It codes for CASRRWGSGDYGYTF.

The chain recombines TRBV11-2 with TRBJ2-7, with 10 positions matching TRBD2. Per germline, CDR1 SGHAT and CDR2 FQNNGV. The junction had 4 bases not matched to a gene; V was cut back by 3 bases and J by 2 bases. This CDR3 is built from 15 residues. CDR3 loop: CASSLASGGPYEQYF. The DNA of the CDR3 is TGTGCCAGCAGCTTGGCTAGCGGGGGCCCCTACGAGCAGTACTTC.

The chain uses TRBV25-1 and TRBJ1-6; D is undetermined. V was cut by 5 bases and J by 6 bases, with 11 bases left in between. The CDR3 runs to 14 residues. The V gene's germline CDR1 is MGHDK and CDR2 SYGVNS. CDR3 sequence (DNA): TGTGCCAGCAGTAATACAGCTACTAATTCACCCCTCCACTTT. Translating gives CASSNTATNSPLHF.

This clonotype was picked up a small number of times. DNA for the CDR3: TGTGCCAGCAGCCCTAATACAGGGAGCCACACAGATACGCAGTATTTT. This encodes CASSPNTGSHTDTQYF. The chain uses TRBV7-9 and TRBJ2-3, with a possible D match to TRBD1 (6 bases). V was shortened by 5 bases and J by 2 bases, with 17 bases between the two germline ends. There are 16 residues in the CDR3. The germline V gene has CDR1 SEHNR and CDR2 FQNEAQ (reference sequence).

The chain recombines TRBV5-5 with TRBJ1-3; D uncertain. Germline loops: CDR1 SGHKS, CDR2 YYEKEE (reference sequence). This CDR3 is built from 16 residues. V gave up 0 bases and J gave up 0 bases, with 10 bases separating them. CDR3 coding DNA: TGTGCCAGCAGCTTGGCCGCGGAAATCTCTGGAAACACCATATATTTT. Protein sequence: CASSLAAEISGNTIYF.

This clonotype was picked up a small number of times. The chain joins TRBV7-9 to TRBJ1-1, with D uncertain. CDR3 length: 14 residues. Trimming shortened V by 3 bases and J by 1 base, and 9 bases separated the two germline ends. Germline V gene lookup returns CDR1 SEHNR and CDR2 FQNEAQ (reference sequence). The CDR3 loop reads CASSFTTKNTEAFF. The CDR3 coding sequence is TGTGCCAGCAGCTTCACAACAAAGAACACTGAAGCTTTCTTT.

CDR3 coding DNA: TGCGCCAGCAGCCAAGTAGAAGGGTTTACTGAAGCTTTCTTT. Translation gives CASSQVEGFTEAFF. The chain recombines TRBV4-1 with TRBJ1-1, with D unclear. The CDR3 spans 14 residues. Trimming shortened V by 1 base and J by 5 bases, and 11 bases separated the two germline ends. Germline V gives CDR1 MGHRA, CDR2 YSYEKL.